This TCR beta chain comes out of a study of B cell selection in AIRE deficiency. Conventional CD4 T cells were sorted as CD4+CD127+ cells. Libraries were prepared by immunoSEQ multiplex PCR; TCRdb keeps only in-frame clonotypes and omits some of them. The data hold about 25,000 clones, with 95% observed a single time. The CDR3 contains 12 residues. Trimming left V 4 bases short and J 6 bases short, with 8 bases between. Germline V gene lookup returns CDR1 MNHNS and CDR2 SASEGT. The clonotype comes from a human donor in good health. Sequenced material: CD4+CD127+ conventional T cells sorted from PBMCs. The rearrangement uses TRBV6-1 and TRBJ2-3; a possible D gene is TRBD1 (6 bases). CDR3 bases: TGTGCCAGCAGTGTGCAGGGGGATACGCAGTATTTT. Its protein is CASSVQGDTQYF.